These 16 T cell receptor beta chains came from one sample sequenced in a study of blood T cell repertoires in COVID-19. Repertoires were generated with immunoSEQ multiplex PCR, while TCRdb's copy carries only in-frame clones and drops some. The top ten clones hold 2.4% of a sample with hundreds of thousands of clones, over 75% of them seen once. The sample comprised PBMCs or T cells enriched from blood (not recorded which). The receptor set was obtained from a woman between 18 and 29 years old who had recovered from COVID-19.

The V gene is TRBV2, the J gene TRBJ2-5; possibly TRBD2 for D (5 bases). Trimming left V 4 bases short and J 3 bases short, with 9 bases between. CDR1 and CDR2 (germline): SNHLY, FYNNEI. The CDR3 length is 13 residues. The DNA of the CDR3 is TGTGCCAGCAGTGTCGCGGGTGAAGAGACCCAGTACTTC. This translates into CASSVAGEETQYF.

This chain joins TRBV27 and TRBJ2-2; unclear D gene. The CDR3 consists of 13 residues. The ends were cut back, 11 bases at V and 8 bases at J, with 18 bases in the middle. Germline lookup yields CDR1 MNHEY and CDR2 SMNVEV (reference sequence). CDR3 nucleotides: TGTGCCTTAAGTTGTTACCTAATGGGGGAGCTGTTTTTT. This gives the protein CALSCYLMGELFF.

V and J are TRBV14 and TRBJ1-2; 9 bases are a match to TRBD1. Trimming at V came to 4 bases and at J to 8 bases, leaving 11 bases not matched to a gene. This CDR3 has 15 residues. Germline V CDR1 and CDR2: SGHDN, FVKESK. The CDR3 region is CASSLLPGQGKGYTF. In DNA form, the CDR3 reads TGTGCCAGCAGCCTCCTTCCTGGACAGGGGAAGGGCTACACCTTC.

This clone was detected only once. The chain joins TRBV28 to TRBJ1-4; D is ambiguous. The germline V gene has CDR1 MDHEN and CDR2 SYDVKM. The CDR3 length is 14 residues. V was pared by 2 bases and J by 8 bases, with 12 bases between. The CDR3 sequence: CASSLGGYGEKLFF. DNA of the CDR3: TGTGCCAGCAGTTTAGGCGGGTACGGGGAAAAACTGTTTTTT.

The chain has TRBV25-1 and TRBJ1-4, with 7 bases matching TRBD1. The CDR3 spans 17 residues. CDR1 and CDR2 (germline): MGHDK, SYGVNS. V shed 3 bases, J shed 2 bases, and the junction held 9 bases outside the gene matches. CDR3: CASSDPRTGWTNEKLFF. In DNA, the CDR3 is TGTGCCAGCAGTGATCCTCGGACAGGATGGACTAATGAAAAACTGTTTTTT.

This chain joins TRBV24-1 and TRBJ1-2; tentative D call: TRBD1 (6 bases). CDR3 length: 13 amino acids. V lost 3 bases to trimming and J lost 8 bases, with 12 bases between them. Per the germline V gene, CDR1 is KGHDR and CDR2 is SFDVKD. CDR3 nucleotide sequence: TGTGCCACCAGTGATGCCAGGGGCGGGGGCTACACCTTC. Encoded protein: CATSDARGGGYTF.

The rearrangement uses TRBV29-1 and TRBJ1-2; 10 bases are a match to TRBD1. V lost 3 bases to trimming and J lost 5 bases; unmatched junction nucleotides: 6. Germline V lookup: CDR1 SQVTM, CDR2 ANQGSEA. There are 14 residues in the CDR3. This chain's CDR3 is CSVEGPGQGYGYTF. CDR3 DNA: TGCAGCGTTGAGGGACCGGGACAGGGGTATGGCTACACCTTC.

This chain links TRBV28 with TRBJ1-1, with D unresolved. The length of the CDR3 is 12 residues. V dropped 1 base and J dropped 3 bases, with 3 bases sitting between them. Germline values: CDR1 MDHEN, CDR2 SYDVKM. This chain's CDR3 is CASSLSYTEAFF. The CDR3 nucleotides read TGTGCCAGCAGTTTATCGTACACTGAAGCTTTCTTT.

The chain recombines TRBV2 with TRBJ2-7; TRBD1 matches at 7 bases. The CDR3 spans 17 residues. Trimming cost V 6 bases and J 0 bases; bases outside gene matches: 14. Germline CDR1 and CDR2: SNHLY and FYNNEI. CDR3 bases: TGTGCCAGCAGAATACTCCCCGGACAGGAACGCTCCTACGAGCAGTACTTC. It codes for CASRILPGQERSYEQYF.

The CDR3 bases are TGTGCCAGCAGCTTAGAACGGGCAGGGTATAATTCACCCCTCCACTTT. Protein: CASSLERAGYNSPLHF. This chain links TRBV7-8 with TRBJ1-6, with D possibly TRBD1 on 5 matching bases. V lost 1 base, J lost 4 bases, and 11 bases lay in between. Germline assignment: CDR1 SGHVS and CDR2 FQNEAQ. The CDR3 extends over 16 amino acids.

The J gene is TRBJ1-5, the V gene TRBV11-2; a possible D gene is TRBD1 (5 bases). The CDR3 consists of 17 residues. The germline V and J ends were trimmed by 2 bases and 3 bases, with 17 bases remaining between them. Germline CDR1 and CDR2: SGHAT and FQNNGV. CDR3 nucleotides: TGTGCCAGCAGCTTAATCGTTTGGGGGGTTGACAATCAGCCCCAGCATTTT. Translation: CASSLIVWGVDNQPQHF.

This clone appeared once. This chain uses TRBV5-6 with TRBJ2-6; 7 nucleotides match TRBD1. J lost 4 bases, V lost 2 bases, and 3 bases had no gene match. The germline gives CDR1 SGHDT, CDR2 YYEEEE. This CDR3 spans 15 amino acids. CDR3 nucleotide sequence: TGTGCCAGCAGCTTTAGGGGGCTCGGGGCCAACGTCCTGACTTTC. It translates to CASSFRGLGANVLTF. The full variable domain, its missing parts supplied by reference TRBV5-6 and TRBJ2-6, is DAGVTQSPTHLIKTRGQQVTLRCSPKSGHDTVSWYQQALGQGPQFIFQYYEEEERQRGNFPDRFSGHQFPNYSSELNVNALLLGDSALYLCASSFRGLGANVLTFGAGSRLTVL.

The chain carries TRBV18 and TRBJ2-3; 10 nucleotides line up with TRBD2. This CDR3 comprises 15 residues. Germline trimming cut 6 bases from V and 2 bases from J; bases unmatched to any gene: 5. The germline V gene has CDR1 KGHSH and CDR2 LQKENI. The CDR3 bases are TGTGCCAGCTCCCCTGGACTAGCGGTCACAGATACGCAGTATTTT. Its protein is CASSPGLAVTDTQYF.

The chain carries TRBV6-5 and TRBJ1-2; 7 bases fit TRBD1. V lost 4 bases to trimming and J lost 4 bases; unmatched junction nucleotides: 3. Germline lookup yields CDR1 MNHEY and CDR2 SVGAGI. This CDR3 contains 13 residues. The CDR3 reads CASSSSGGYGYTF. CDR3 nucleotides: TGTGCCAGCAGTTCCTCAGGGGGCTATGGCTACACCTTC.

The chain links TRBV6-5 to TRBJ1-2; tentative D call: TRBD1 (5 bases). Germline V gene sequence: CDR1 MNHEY, CDR2 SVGAGI. The CDR3 runs to 12 residues. Trimming left V 10 bases short and J 1 base short, with 10 bases between. The CDR3 DNA reads as TGTGCCACCCGACAGAGTAACTATGGCTACACCTTC. Translating it yields CATRQSNYGYTF.

The chain employs TRBV7-2 and TRBJ2-5; 10 nucleotides match TRBD2. Germline lookup yields CDR1 SGHTA and CDR2 FQGNSA. Trimming at V came to 5 bases and at J to 5 bases, leaving 8 bases not matched to a gene. CDR3 length: 15 residues. The CDR3, as DNA: TGTGCCAGCAGCCAGCGGGGGGGCAGGTACGAGACCCAGTACTTC. It is translated as CASSQRGGRYETQYF.